This T cell receptor beta chain is drawn from a study of T-cell memory formation after mild COVID-19. Points from the study as a whole: Later expanders leaned CD4+, whereas clones that contracted between day 15 and 85 were balanced CD4/CD8.

Each CDR3 protein is one row after TCRdb ran MiXCR on the 5' RACE reads. The table has just under 350,000 distinct CDR3 sequences, about an eighth seen once. Worth noting for this clonotype: What it binds is not known.

The TCR originated in a man aged 18 to 30 who had mild COVID-19 (a few samples of this study predate the infection). Cell type and time point are not known. The sample comprised PBMCs or a T cell subset sorted from them (not recorded which).

This CDR3 is CASSELGEGARKETQYF. CDR3 sequence (DNA): TGTGCCAGCAGTGAGCTCGGGGAGGGTGCCCGCAAAGAGACCCAGTACTTC. The chain is built from TRBV25-1 and TRBJ2-5; 7 nucleotides match TRBD2. Per the germline V gene, CDR1 is MGHDK and CDR2 is SYGVNS. The ends lost 3 bases at V and 3 bases at J; junction bases unmatched: 13. This CDR3 is 17 amino acids long.